Each of the 10 T cell receptor beta chains below was sequenced from the same sample in a study of radiotherapy plus CTLA-4 blockade in lung cancer. The assay was immunoSEQ multiplex PCR, and TCRdb's table has in-frame clones only and misses some. Altogether approximately 82,000 clones are present, under 85% being singletons, with the ten largest covering roughly 15%. The starting material was peripheral blood, obtained from a patient treated with radiotherapy plus ipilimumab. The source of these receptors is a human donor with non-small cell lung cancer that progressed on radiotherapy plus ipilimumab.

The rearrangement joins TRBV2 to TRBJ1-2; D might be TRBD1 (5 bases). CDR1 is SNHLY and CDR2 is FYNNEI in the germline V gene. Between the trimmed V and J ends, which lost 6 bases and 4 bases, there was a span of 15 bases. The CDR3 runs 14 residues. This chain's CDR3 is CASRPTGTGYGYTF. Written as DNA, the CDR3 is TGTGCCAGCAGGCCCACCGGGACCGGCTATGGCTACACCTTC.

The gene calls are TRBV9 and TRBJ2-2; perhaps TRBD2 as D (6 bases). CDR1 SGDLS and CDR2 YYNGEE come from the germline V gene. The length of the CDR3 is 11 residues. The V end lost 7 bases, the J end lost 7 bases, and 8 bases lay between the germline ends. The CDR3 DNA reads as TGTGCCAGCGCGGGAAGCGGGGAGCTGTTTTTT. Residues: CASAGSGELFF.

The V call is TRBV10-3, the J call TRBJ2-5; possibly TRBD2 for D (6 bases). CDR1 and CDR2 (germline): ENHRY, SYGVKD. This CDR3 has 12 residues. Trimming took off 6 bases at V and 5 bases at J, with 10 bases between the two ends. In DNA, the CDR3 is TGTGCCATCAGCCCTGGGAGGGAGACCCAGTACTTC. Translated: CAISPGRETQYF.

The chain is built from TRBV7-3 and TRBJ2-2, with D tentatively TRBD2 (6 bases). The ends were cut back, 3 bases at V and 6 bases at J, with 11 bases in the middle. The CDR3 loop spans 14 amino acids. Germline V gene lookup returns CDR1 SGHTA and CDR2 FQGTGA. Here the CDR3 DNA reads TGTGCCAGCAGCTTTTCCGGGGGAGCCGGGGAGCTGTTTTTT. This sequence encodes CASSFSGGAGELFF.

The V and J genes are TRBV5-1 and TRBJ2-1; 7 nucleotides agree with TRBD1. V shed 2 bases and J 6 bases; nucleotides not matched to a gene: 5. The germline V gene encodes CDR1 SGHRS and CDR2 YFSETQ. The CDR3 totals 14 residues. CDR3 residues: CASSFQAGGNEQFF. The CDR3 DNA sequence: TGCGCCAGCAGCTTCCAAGCAGGGGGCAATGAGCAGTTCTTC.

This chain links TRBV28 with TRBJ2-5; the D gene is possibly TRBD1 (5 bases). The length of the CDR3 is 13 residues. CDR1 and CDR2 from the germline V gene are MDHEN and SYDVKM. The V end lost 7 bases, the J end lost 2 bases, and 11 bases lay between the germline ends. The CDR3 is CASTVQGQETQYF. Here the CDR3 DNA reads TGTGCCAGCACAGTGCAGGGTCAAGAGACCCAGTACTTC.

The chain uses TRBV18 and TRBJ1-1; 12 bases are a match to TRBD1. Germline V CDR1 and CDR2: KGHSH, LQKENI. The length of the CDR3 is 14 residues. V gave up 6 bases and J gave up 10 bases; unmatched junction bases: 9. As DNA, the CDR3 is TGTGCCAGCTCTCGGGACAGGGGGCAAGGAGCAGCTTTCTTT. Protein product: CASSRDRGQGAAFF.

The chain's CDR3 is CASSVLRGRTEAFF. As DNA, the CDR3 is TGTGCCAGCAGTGTCCTCAGGGGCCGTACTGAAGCTTTCTTT. V and J are TRBV2 and TRBJ1-1; possible D gene TRBD1, 6 bases. V lost 4 bases, J lost 5 bases, and 14 bases lay in between. CDR1 is SNHLY and CDR2 is FYNNEI in the germline V gene. This CDR3 has 14 residues.

The CDR3 nucleotides read TGCAGCGTTCGGAATCCCTCAGATACGCAGTATTTT. Translating gives CSVRNPSDTQYF. V usage is TRBV29-1 and J usage is TRBJ2-3; D remains unclear. Germline loops: CDR1 SQVTM, CDR2 ANQGSEA. The CDR3 has 12 amino acids. Trimming removed 5 bases from V and 4 bases from J, with 10 bases in between.

As concerns this clone: Other DNA sequences in the same sample also yield this CDR3. This chain links TRBV30 with TRBJ2-7; 8 bases align to TRBD2. V lost 8 bases, J lost 4 bases, and 13 bases stayed unmatched. This CDR3 has 14 residues. Germline CDR1 GTSNPN, CDR2 SVGIG (reference sequence). CDR3 DNA: TGTGCCGTAGGTCGGGGGGGAGGGCTGTACGAGCAGTACTTC. Amino acid sequence: CAVGRGGGLYEQYF.